The 2 T cell receptor beta chains below all came from one sample that was sequenced in a study of OX40 agonist ivuxolimab in advanced cancers. The data were produced by immunoSEQ multiplex PCR, yet TCRdb's version contains in-frame clones alone and is incomplete. The table lists 59,000 or so clones, roughly 80% of them singletons, with about 3.7% in the top ten. This specimen consisted of CD4+ or CD8+ T cells sorted from blood, obtained in a trial of the OX40 agonist ivuxolimab. These receptors were obtained from an adult with an advanced solid tumor such as melanoma, head and neck, liver or kidney cancer.

On this clone: This same CDR3 is encoded by further DNA sequences in the sample. The chain joins TRBV11-2 to TRBJ2-7, with D possibly being TRBD1 or TRBD2 (5 bases each). There are 15 residues in the CDR3. V gave up 3 bases and J gave up 9 bases, with 21 bases separating them. Germline assignment: CDR1 SGHAT and CDR2 FQNNGV. CDR3 protein: CASSFALGRGTVQYF. CDR3 nucleotides: TGTGCCAGCAGCTTCGCCTTGGGGCGAGGGACCGTGCAGTACTTC.

CDR3 loop: CASSKGGYSSYNSPLHF. As DNA, the CDR3 is TGTGCCAGCAGCAAAGGGGGGTATAGCTCCTATAATTCACCCCTCCACTTT. The V gene is TRBV7-2, the J gene TRBJ1-6, with D possibly matching TRBD1 (6 bases). V dropped 5 bases and J dropped 0 bases, with 14 bases sitting between them. Germline V CDR1 and CDR2: SGHTA, FQGNSA. The CDR3 totals 17 residues.